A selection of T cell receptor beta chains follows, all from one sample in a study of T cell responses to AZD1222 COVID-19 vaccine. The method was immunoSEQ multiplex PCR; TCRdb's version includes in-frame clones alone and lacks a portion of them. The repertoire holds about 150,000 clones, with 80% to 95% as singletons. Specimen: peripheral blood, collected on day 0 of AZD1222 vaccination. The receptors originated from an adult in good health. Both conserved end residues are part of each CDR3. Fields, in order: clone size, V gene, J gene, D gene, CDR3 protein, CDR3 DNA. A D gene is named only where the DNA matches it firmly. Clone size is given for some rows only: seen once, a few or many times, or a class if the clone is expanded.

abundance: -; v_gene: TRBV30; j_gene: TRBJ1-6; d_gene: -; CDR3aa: CAWNYRVNSPLHF; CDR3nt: TGTGCCTGGAATTACAGGGTTAACTCACCCCTCCACTTT
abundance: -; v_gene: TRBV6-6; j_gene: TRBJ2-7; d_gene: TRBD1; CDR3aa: CASSPRTGATYEQYF; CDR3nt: TGTGCCAGCAGCCCCCGGACAGGGGCGACCTACGAGCAGTACTTC
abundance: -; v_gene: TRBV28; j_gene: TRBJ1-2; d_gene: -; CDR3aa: CASSSPRQNGRNGYTF; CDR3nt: TGTGCCAGCAGTTCCCCACGACAAAATGGGAGAAATGGCTACACCTTC
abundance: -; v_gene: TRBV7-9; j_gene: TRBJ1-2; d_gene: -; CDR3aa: CASSLARTYGYTF; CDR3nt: TGTGCCAGCAGCCTGGCCAGAACCTATGGCTACACCTTC
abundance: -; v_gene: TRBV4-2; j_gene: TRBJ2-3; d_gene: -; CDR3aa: CASSQVWDFPRTQYF; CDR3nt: TGTGCCAGCAGCCAAGTGTGGGACTTCCCACGTACGCAGTATTTT
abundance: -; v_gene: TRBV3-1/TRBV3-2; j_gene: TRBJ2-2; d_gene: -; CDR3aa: CASSHGLLGANTGELFF; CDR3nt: TGTGCCAGCAGCCATGGACTATTAGGAGCGAACACCGGGGAGCTGTTTTTT
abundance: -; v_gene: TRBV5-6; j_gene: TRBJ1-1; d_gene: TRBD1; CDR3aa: CASSQLWGTENTEAFF; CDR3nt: TGTGCCAGCAGCCAATTATGGGGGACAGAGAACACTGAAGCTTTCTTT
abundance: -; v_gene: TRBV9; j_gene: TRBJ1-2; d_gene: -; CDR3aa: CASSPGQMLYGYTF; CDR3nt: TGTGCCAGCAGTCCAGGACAAATGCTCTATGGCTACACCTTC
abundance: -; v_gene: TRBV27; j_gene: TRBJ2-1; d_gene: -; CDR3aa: CASTRARQPLHSNVISSVF; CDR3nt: TGTGCCAGCACACGAGCCAGGCAGCCACTACACTCCAATGTTATTAGCTCGGTCTTC
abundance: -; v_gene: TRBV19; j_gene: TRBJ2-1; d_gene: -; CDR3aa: CASSRTGLVSEQFF; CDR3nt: TGTGCCAGTAGTAGGACGGGGTTGGTTAGTGAGCAGTTCTTC
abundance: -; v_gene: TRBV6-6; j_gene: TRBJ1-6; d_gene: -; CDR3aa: CASSYSQLYNSPLQF; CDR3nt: TGTGCCAGCAGTTACTCACAACTCTATAATTCACCCCTCCAATTT
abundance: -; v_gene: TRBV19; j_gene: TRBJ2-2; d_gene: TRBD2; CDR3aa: CASLTGGPGTGELFF; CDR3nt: TGTGCCAGTCTCACGGGAGGGCCGGGGACCGGGGAGCTGTTTTTT
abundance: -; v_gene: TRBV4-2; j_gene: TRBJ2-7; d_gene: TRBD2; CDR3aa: CASSQFTSGGYEQYF; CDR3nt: TGTGCCAGCAGCCAATTCACTAGCGGGGGGTACGAGCAGTACTTC
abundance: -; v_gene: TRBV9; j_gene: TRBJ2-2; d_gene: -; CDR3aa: CASSVVGGHGELFF; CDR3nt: TGTGCCAGCAGCGTAGTGGGGGGCCACGGGGAGCTGTTTTTT
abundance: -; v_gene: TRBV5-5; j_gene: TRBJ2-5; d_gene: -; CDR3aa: CASSSGQRQETQYF; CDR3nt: TGTGCCAGCAGCTCCGGACAAAGGCAAGAGACCCAGTACTTC
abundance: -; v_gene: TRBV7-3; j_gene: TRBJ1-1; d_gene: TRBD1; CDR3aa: CASSPTTGGKLGAFF; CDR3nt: TGTGCCAGCAGCCCGACGACAGGGGGCAAGTTGGGAGCTTTCTTT
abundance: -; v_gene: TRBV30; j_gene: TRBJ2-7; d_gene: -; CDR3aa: CAWSGTAYEQYF; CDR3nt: TGTGCCTGGAGTGGGACAGCCTACGAGCAGTACTTC
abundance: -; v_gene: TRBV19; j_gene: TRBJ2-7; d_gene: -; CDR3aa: CATQHVYEQYF; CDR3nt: TGTGCCACCCAACATGTCTACGAGCAGTACTTC
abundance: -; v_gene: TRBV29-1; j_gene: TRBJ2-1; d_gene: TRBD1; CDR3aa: CSAGRNRGRDNEQFF; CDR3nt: TGCAGCGCCGGAAGAAACAGGGGGAGAGACAATGAGCAGTTCTTC
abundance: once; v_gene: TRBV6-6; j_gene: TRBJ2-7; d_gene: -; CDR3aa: CASSYVQGHEQYF; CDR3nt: TGTGCCAGCAGTTACGTCCAGGGCCACGAGCAGTACTTC
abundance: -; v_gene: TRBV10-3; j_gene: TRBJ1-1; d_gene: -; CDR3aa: CAIGQELNTEAFF; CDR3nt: TGTGCCATCGGTCAGGAGCTGAACACTGAAGCTTTCTTT
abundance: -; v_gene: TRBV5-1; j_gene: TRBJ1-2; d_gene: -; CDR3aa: CASSPAFGSWNYGYTF; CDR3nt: TGCGCCAGCAGCCCTGCCTTTGGGTCTTGGAACTATGGCTACACCTTC
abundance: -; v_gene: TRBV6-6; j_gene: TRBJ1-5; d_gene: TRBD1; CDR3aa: CASSYARGFSQPQHF; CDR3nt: TGTGCCAGCAGTTACGCCAGGGGGTTTAGTCAGCCCCAGCATTTT
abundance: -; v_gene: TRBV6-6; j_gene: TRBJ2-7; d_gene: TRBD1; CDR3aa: CACRKGTGTYEQYF; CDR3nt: TGTGCCTGTAGAAAGGGGACAGGGACATACGAGCAGTACTTC
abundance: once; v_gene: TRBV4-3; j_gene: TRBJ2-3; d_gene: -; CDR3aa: CASSQDLGGQDTQYF; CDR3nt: TGCGCCAGCAGCCAAGATCTAGGGGGGCAAGATACGCAGTATTTT
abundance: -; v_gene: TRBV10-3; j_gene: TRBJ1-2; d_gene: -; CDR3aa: CASLGPKIGYTF; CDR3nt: TGTGCCTCCCTGGGGCCCAAAATTGGCTACACCTTC
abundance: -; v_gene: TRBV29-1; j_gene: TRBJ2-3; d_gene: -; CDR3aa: CSVTGQFTDTQYF; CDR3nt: TGCAGCGTGACCGGACAGTTCACAGATACGCAGTATTTT